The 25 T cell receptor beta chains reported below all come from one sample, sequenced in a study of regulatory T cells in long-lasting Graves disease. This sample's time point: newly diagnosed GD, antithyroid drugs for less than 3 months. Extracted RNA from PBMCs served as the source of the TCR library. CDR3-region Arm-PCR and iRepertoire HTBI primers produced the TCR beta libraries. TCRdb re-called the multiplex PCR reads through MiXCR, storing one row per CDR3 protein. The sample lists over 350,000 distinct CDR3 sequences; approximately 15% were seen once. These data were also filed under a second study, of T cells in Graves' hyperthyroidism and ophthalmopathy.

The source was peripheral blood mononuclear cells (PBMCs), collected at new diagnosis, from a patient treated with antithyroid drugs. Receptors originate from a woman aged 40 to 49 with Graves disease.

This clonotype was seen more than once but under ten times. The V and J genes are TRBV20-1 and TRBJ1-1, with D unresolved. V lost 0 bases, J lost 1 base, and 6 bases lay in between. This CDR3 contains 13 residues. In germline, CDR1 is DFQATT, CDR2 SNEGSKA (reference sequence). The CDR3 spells CSARDRQNTEAFF. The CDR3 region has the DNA TGCAGTGCTAGAGATCGTCAGAACACTGAAGCTTTCTTT.

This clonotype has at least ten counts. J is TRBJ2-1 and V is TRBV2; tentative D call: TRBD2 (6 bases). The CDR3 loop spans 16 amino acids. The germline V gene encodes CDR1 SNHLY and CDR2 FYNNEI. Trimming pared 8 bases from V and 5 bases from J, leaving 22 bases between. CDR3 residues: CASESGVLEVDNEQFF. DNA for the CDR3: TGTGCCAGCGAGTCGGGGGTTCTAGAGGTTGACAATGAGCAGTTCTTC.

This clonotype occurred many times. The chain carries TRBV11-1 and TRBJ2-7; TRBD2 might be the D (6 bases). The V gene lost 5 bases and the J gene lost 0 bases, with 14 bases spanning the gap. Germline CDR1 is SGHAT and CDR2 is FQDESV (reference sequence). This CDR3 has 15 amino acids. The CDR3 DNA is TGTGCCAGCAGCAACCGGGACTGGAGCTCCTACGAGCAGTACTTC. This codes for CASSNRDWSSYEQYF. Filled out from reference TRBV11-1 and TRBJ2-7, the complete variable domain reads EAEVAQSPRYKITEKSQAVAFWCDPISGHATLYWYRQILGQGPELLVQFQDESVVDDSQLPKDRFSAERLKGVDSTLKIQPAELGDSAMYLCASSNRDWSSYEQYFGPGTRLTVT.

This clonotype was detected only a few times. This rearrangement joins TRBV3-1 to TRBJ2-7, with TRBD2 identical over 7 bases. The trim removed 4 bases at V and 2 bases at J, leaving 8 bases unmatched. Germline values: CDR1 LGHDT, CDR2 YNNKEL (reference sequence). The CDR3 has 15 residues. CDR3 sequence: CASSRGSSGAYEQYF. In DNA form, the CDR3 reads TGTGCCAGCAGCCGCGGGTCTAGCGGAGCCTACGAGCAGTACTTC.

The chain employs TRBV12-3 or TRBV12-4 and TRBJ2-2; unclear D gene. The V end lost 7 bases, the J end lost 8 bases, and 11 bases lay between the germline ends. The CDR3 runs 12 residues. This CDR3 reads CASNRWGGELFF. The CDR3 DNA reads TGTGCCAGCAATAGGTGGGGAGGGGAGCTGTTTTTT.

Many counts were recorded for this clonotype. CDR3 bases: TGTGCCAGCAGTGCCCAGGGACAGGGCCAAGAGACCCAGTACTTC. Residues: CASSAQGQGQETQYF. The chain is built from TRBV2 and TRBJ2-1, with 9 nucleotides matching TRBD1. The J call could be wrong; TRBJ2-5 is a better fit for the DNA end. The CDR3 has 15 amino acids. Germline-derived CDR1 and CDR2 are SNHLY and FYNNEI.

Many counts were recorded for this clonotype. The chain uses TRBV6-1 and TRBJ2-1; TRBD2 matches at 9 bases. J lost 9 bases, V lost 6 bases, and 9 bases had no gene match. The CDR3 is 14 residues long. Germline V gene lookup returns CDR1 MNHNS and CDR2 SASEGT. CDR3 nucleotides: TGTGCCAGCAGCGTCCCGGGACTAGCTACTGAGCAGTTCTTC. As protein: CASSVPGLATEQFF.

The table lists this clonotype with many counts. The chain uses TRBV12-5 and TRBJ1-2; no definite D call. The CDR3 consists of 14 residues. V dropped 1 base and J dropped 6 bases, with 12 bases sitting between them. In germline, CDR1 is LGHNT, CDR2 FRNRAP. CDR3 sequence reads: CASGLESRWHGYTF. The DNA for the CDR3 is TGTGCTAGTGGTTTGGAATCCCGTTGGCATGGCTACACCTTC.

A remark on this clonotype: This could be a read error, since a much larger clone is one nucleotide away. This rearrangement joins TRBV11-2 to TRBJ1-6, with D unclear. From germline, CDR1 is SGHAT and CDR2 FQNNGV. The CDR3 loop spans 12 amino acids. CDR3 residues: CASSQTNSPLYF. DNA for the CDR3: TGTGCCAGCAGCCAGACTAATTCACCCCTCTACTTT.

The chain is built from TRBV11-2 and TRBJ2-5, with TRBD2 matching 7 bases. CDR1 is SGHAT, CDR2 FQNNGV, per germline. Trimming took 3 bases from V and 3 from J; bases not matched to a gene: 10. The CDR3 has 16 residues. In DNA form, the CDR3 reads TGTGCCAGCAGCTTTAGTGGGGGAGGGCTAAAAGAGACCCAGTACTTC. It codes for CASSFSGGGLKETQYF.

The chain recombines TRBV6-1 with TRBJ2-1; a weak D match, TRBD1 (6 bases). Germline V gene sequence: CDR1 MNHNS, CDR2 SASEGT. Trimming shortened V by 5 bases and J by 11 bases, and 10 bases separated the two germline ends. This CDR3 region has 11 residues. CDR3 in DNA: TGTGCCAGCAGTCGAGACAGGAAGCAGTTCTTC. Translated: CASSRDRKQFF.

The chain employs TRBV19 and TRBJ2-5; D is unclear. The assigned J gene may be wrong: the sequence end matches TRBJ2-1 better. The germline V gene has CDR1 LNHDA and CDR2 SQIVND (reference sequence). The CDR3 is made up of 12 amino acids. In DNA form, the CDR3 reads TGTGCCAGTAGTATAGCTCTTAATGAGCAGTTCTTC. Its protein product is CASSIALNEQFF.

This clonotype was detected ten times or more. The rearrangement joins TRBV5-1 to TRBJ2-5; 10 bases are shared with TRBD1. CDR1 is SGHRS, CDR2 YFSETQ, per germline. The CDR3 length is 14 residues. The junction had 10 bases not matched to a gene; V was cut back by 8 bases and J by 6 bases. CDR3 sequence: CASLRDRGAKTQYF. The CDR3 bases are TGCGCCAGTCTCCGGGACAGGGGAGCGAAGACCCAGTACTTC. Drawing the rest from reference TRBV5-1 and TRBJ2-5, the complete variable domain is KAGVTQTPRYLIKTRGQQVTLSCSPISGHRSVSWYQQTPGQGLQFLFEYFSETQRNKGNFPGRFSGRQFSNSRSEMNVSTLELGDSALYLCASLRDRGAKTQYFGPGTRLLVL.

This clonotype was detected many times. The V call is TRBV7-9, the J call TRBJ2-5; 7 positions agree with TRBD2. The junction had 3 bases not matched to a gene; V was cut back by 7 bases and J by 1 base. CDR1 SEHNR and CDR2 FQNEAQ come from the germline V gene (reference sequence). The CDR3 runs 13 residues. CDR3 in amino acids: CASTTSSQETQYF. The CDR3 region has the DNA TGTGCCAGCACGACTAGCTCCCAAGAGACCCAGTACTTC.

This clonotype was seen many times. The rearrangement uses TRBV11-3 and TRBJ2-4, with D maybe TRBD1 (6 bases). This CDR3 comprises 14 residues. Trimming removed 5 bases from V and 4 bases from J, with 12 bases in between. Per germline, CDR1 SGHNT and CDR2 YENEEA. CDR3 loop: CASSTRQEKNIQYF. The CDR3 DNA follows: TGTGCCAGCAGCACCCGACAGGAAAAAAACATTCAGTACTTC. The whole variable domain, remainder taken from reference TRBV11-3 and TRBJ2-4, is EAGVVQSPRYKIIEKKQPVAFWCNPISGHNTLYWYLQNLGQGPELLIRYENEEAVDDSQLPKDRFSAERLKGVDSTLKIQPAELGDSAVYLCASSTRQEKNIQYFGAGTRLSVL.

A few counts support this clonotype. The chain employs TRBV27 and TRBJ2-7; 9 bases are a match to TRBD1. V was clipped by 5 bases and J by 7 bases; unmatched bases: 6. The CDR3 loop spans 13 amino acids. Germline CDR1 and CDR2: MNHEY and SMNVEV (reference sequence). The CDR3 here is CASSPWTGEEQYF. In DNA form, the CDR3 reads TGTGCCAGCAGTCCGTGGACAGGGGAAGAGCAGTACTTC.

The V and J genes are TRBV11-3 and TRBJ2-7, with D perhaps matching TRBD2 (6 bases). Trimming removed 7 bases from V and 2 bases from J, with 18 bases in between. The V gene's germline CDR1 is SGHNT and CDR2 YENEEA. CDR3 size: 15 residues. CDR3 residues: CASTPDGGGTYEQYF. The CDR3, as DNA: TGTGCCAGCACCCCAGATGGCGGCGGGACCTACGAGCAGTACTTC.

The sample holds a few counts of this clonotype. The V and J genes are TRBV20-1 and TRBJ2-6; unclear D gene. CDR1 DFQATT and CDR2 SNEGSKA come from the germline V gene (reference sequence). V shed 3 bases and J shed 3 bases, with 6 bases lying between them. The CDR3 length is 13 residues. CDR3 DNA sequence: TGCAGTGCTAGTAGTTTTGGGGCCAACGTCCTGACTTTC. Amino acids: CSASSFGANVLTF.

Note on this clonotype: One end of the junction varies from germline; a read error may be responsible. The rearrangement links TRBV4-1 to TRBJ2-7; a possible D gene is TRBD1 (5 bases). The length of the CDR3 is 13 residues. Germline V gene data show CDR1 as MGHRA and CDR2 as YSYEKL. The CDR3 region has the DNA TGCGCCAGCGGCCAAGATAGCACAGGCGAGCAGTACTTC. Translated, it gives CASGQDSTGEQYF.

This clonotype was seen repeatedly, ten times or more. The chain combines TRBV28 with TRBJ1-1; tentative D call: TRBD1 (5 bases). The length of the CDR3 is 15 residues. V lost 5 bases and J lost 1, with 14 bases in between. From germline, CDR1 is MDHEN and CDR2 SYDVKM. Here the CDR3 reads CASSGPGTGNTEAFF. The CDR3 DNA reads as TGTGCCAGCAGTGGTCCCGGGACGGGGAACACTGAAGCTTTCTTT.

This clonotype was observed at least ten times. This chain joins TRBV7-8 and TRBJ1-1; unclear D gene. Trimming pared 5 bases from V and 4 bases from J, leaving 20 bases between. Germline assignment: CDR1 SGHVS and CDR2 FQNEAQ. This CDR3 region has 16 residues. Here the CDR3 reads CASSQHRQPGSTEAFF. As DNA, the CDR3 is TGTGCCAGCAGCCAACACAGACAACCTGGGAGCACTGAAGCTTTCTTT.

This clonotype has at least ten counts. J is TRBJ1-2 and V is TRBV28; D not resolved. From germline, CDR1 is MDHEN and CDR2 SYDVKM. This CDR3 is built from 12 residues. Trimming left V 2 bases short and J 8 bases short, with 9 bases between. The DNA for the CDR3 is TGTGCCAGCAGTTTAAGACAACGGGGCTACACCTTC. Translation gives CASSLRQRGYTF.

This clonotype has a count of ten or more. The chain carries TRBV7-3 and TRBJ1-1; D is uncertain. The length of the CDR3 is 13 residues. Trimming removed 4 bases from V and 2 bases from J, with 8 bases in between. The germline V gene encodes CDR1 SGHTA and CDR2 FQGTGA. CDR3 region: CASSSGSNTEAFF. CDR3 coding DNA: TGTGCCAGCAGCTCTGGGTCCAACACTGAAGCTTTCTTT.

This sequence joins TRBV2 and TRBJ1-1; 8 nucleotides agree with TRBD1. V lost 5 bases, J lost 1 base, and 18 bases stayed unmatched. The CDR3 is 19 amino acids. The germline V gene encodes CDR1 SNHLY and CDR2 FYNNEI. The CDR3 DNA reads TGTGCCAGCAGTTTAATTTACGGACAGGGTCGCGGAGGGAACACTGAAGCTTTCTTT. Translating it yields CASSLIYGQGRGGNTEAFF.

In DNA, the CDR3 is TGTGCCAGCAGCCCGCCTACTCAGCTCTACGAGCAGTACTTC. Translating gives CASSPPTQLYEQYF. The gene calls are TRBV7-2 and TRBJ2-7; no clear D. The V end lost 5 bases, the J end lost 3 bases, and 14 bases lay between the germline ends. CDR1 is SGHTA, CDR2 FQGNSA, per germline. The CDR3 extends over 14 amino acids.